This T cell receptor (beta chain) came from a study of T cell responses to AZD1222 COVID-19 vaccine. Overall study results and limits: With two AZD1222 doses given, Spike-specific TCR breadth and depth both rose. Spike-spanning, vaccine-associated CD4 TCRs were dominant at 160-218 and 743-854.

Points on this clone: Its antigen is as yet unknown.

This table comes from immunoSEQ multiplex PCR, and its TCRdb copy is limited to in-frame clones, with some not included. This sample has about 72,000 clones, with around 89% found just once. Analysis merged second doses at about 4 or about 12 weeks. The CDR3 spans 12 residues. V dropped 0 bases and J dropped 6 bases, with 9 bases sitting between them. The V gene's germline CDR1 is SQVTM and CDR2 ANQGSEA. This clonotype originated in an adult who received the AZD1222 COVID-19 vaccine. The V and J genes are TRBV29-1 and TRBJ2-7; no clear D gene. The specimen was peripheral blood, collected 28 days after the second AZD1222 dose. The CDR3, as DNA: TGCAGCGTTGAAGAGGCGTCGAGCGAGCAGTACTTC. Its translation is CSVEEASSEQYF.